This section outlines one T cell receptor beta chain sequence together with its context. The antigen is not known. The data are from a study of cytomegalovirus exposure and HLA in healthy donors. V was clipped by 3 bases and J by 8 bases, with 11 bases between them. Germline CDR1 GTSNPN, CDR2 SVGIG (reference sequence). There are 13 residues in the CDR3. With 60 Vbeta and 13 Jbeta primers, the PCR was carried out. Using immunoSEQ multiplex PCR, the repertoire was profiled, and TCRdb retains in-frame clones only, with some absent. Of roughly 140,000 clones in the sample, around 79% are singletons; the top ten hold 3.5%. Whole-study results and caveats: Many donors carried some public TCRs, although rarity characterized most TCR sequences. In an earlier analysis, most TCR beta V segments were productive about 87% or about 30% of the time. A link between a missense DCLRE1C variant and TCR beta V- and J-gene trimming emerged from a later analysis.

The chain couples TRBV30 to TRBJ1-6, with D perhaps TRBD1 (6 bases). Sample: PBMCs. The sequence was collected from a human donor in good health. Here the CDR3 reads CAWRRGLDSPLHF. CDR3 in DNA: TGTGCCTGGAGGCGGGGGCTTGATTCACCCCTCCACTTT.